This is a list of T cell receptor beta chains from one sample in a study of blood T cells in healthy people across ages. Each CDR3 protein gets one entry after TCRdb re-called the 5' RACE reads with MiXCR. The table lists approximately 600,000 distinct CDR3 sequences, under 70% of them singletons. The sequenced sample was blood. The receptors here all came from a man in his 60s in good health. Both conserved end residues are part of each CDR3. D genes are given only for firm matches. Clone size appears in some rows only: once, few, many, or a class for an expanded clone.

V	size	D	J	CDR3	DNA
TRBV4-1	few	TRBD1	TRBJ1-5	CASSQGDRGSQPQHF	TGCGCCAGCAGCCAAGGCGACAGGGGGAGTCAGCCCCAGCATTTT
TRBV29-1	few	TRBD1	TRBJ2-1	CSVGTLKDRAAVKFF	TGCAGCGTTGGTACCCTCAAGGACAGGGCCGCGGTAAAGTTCTTC
TRBV20-1	once	TRBD1	TRBJ2-1	CSAHSVEGAVYNEQFF	TGCAGTGCCCACTCCGTTGAGGGGGCTGTTTACAATGAGCAGTTCTTC
TRBV3-1	-	TRBD2	TRBJ2-5	CASSQGTSGGDFWETQYF	TGTGCCAGCAGCCAAGGGACTAGCGGGGGGGATTTCTGGGAGACCCAGTACTTC
TRBV29-1	-	-	TRBJ1-5	CSVAGTEWGFSNQPQHF	TGCAGCGTCGCCGGGACCGAATGGGGTTTTAGCAATCAGCCCCAGCATTTT
TRBV6-5	-	-	TRBJ2-7	CASSYSGDYYEQYF	TGTGCCAGCAGTTATTCAGGGGATTATTACGAGCAGTACTTC
TRBV15	-	-	TRBJ1-5	CATSDGRNQPQHF	TGTGCCACCAGCGACGGGCGCAATCAGCCCCAGCATTTT
TRBV5-5	-	-	TRBJ2-1	CASSLSGRGIYNEQFF	TGTGCCAGCAGCTTGTCGGGCAGGGGCATTTACAATGAGCAGTTCTTC
TRBV5-1	-	TRBD1	TRBJ2-5	CASSYDRAQETQYF	TGCGCCAGCAGCTACGACAGGGCCCAAGAGACCCAGTACTTC
TRBV3-1	-	-	TRBJ2-3	CASSQDYGGPSTDTQYF	TGTGCCAGCAGCCAAGATTACGGGGGGCCCAGCACAGATACGCAGTATTTT
TRBV5-5	-	-	TRBJ1-1	CASSFQGLNTEAFF	TGTGCCAGCAGCTTCCAGGGGTTGAACACTGAAGCTTTCTTT
TRBV3-1	few	TRBD1	TRBJ2-7	CASSQRGGQGYEQYF	TGTGCCAGCAGCCAACGCGGAGGACAGGGTTACGAGCAGTACTTC
TRBV2	-	-	TRBJ2-7	CASRPTTRAYEQYF	TGTGCCAGCAGACCAACGACTAGAGCCTACGAGCAGTACTTC
TRBV11-2	few	TRBD2	TRBJ2-7	CASSDSGVPPYEQYF	TGTGCCAGCAGCGATAGCGGGGTCCCCCCCTACGAGCAGTACTTC
TRBV20-1	-	-	TRBJ2-7	CSALGRASYEQYF	TGCAGTGCCTTAGGCAGGGCGTCCTACGAGCAGTACTTC
TRBV2	-	TRBD1	TRBJ1-6	CASIELTGGNSPLHF	TGTGCCAGCATCGAATTGACAGGGGGCAATTCACCCCTCCACTTT
TRBV29-1	-	-	TRBJ2-2	CSVEVGLGTGELFF	TGCAGCGTTGAAGTAGGGTTGGGCACCGGGGAGCTGTTTTTT
TRBV20-1	-	-	TRBJ2-1	CSARDPQGSYNEQFF	TGCAGTGCTAGAGATCCCCAGGGATCCTACAATGAGCAGTTCTTC
TRBV12-3/TRBV12-4	-	-	TRBJ1-1	CASSFSSGHSDTEAFF	TGTGCCAGCAGTTTTTCTTCAGGCCACAGCGACACTGAAGCTTTCTTT
TRBV20-1	few	TRBD2	TRBJ2-7	CSAPPTSGGREQYF	TGCAGTGCCCCCCCGACTAGCGGGGGGCGCGAGCAGTACTTC
TRBV20-1	-	-	TRBJ2-7	CSARDGRAYEQYF	TGCAGTGCTAGAGATGGTAGGGCCTACGAGCAGTACTTC
TRBV23-1	-	-	TRBJ2-7	CASSQANNPCYEQYF	TGCGCCAGCAGTCAAGCGAATAACCCCTGCTACGAGCAGTACTTC
TRBV28	-	-	TRBJ1-2	CASRRPDSNYGYTF	TGTGCCAGCAGGCGCCCTGACAGCAACTATGGCTACACCTTC
TRBV6-6	-	-	TRBJ1-3	CASSERGRSGNTIYF	TGTGCCAGCAGTGAGAGGGGTAGGAGCGGAAACACCATATATTTT
TRBV19	-	-	TRBJ2-3	CASKERGSVDTDTQYF	TGTGCCAGTAAGGAAAGGGGCTCGGTGGATACAGATACGCAGTATTTT
TRBV11-2	-	-	TRBJ2-2	CASSLVEDTGELFF	TGTGCCAGCAGCTTAGTAGAGGACACCGGGGAGCTGTTTTTT
TRBV6-1	once	-	TRBJ2-7	CASKDGQDYEQYF	TGTGCCAGCAAGGACGGTCAGGACTACGAGCAGTACTTC